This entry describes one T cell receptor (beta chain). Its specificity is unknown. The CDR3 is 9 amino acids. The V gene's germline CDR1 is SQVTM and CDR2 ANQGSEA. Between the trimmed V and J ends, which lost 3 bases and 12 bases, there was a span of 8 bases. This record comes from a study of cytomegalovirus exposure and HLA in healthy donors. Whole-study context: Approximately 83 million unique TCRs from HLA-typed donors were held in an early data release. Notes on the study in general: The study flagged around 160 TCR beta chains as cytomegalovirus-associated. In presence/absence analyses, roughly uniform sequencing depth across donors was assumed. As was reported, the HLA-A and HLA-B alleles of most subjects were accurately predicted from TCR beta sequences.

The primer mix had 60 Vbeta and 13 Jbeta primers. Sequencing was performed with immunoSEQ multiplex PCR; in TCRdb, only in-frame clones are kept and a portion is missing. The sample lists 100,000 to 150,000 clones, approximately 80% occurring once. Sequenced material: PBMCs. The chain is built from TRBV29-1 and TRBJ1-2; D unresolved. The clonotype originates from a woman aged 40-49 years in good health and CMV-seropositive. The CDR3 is CSVDRPHTF. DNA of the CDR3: TGCAGCGTTGACAGGCCCCACACCTTC.